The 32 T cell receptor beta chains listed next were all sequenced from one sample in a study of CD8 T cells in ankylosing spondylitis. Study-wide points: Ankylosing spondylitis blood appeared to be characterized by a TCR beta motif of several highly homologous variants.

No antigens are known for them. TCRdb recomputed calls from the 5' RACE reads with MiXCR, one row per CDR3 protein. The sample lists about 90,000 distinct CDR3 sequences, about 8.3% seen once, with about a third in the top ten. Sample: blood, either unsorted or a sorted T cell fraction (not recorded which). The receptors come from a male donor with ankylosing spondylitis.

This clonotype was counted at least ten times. CDR3 in amino acids: CSARKDRVYNSPLHF. In nucleotides, the CDR3 is TGCAGTGCTAGAAAGGACAGGGTCTATAATTCACCCCTCCACTTT. The chain has TRBV20-1 and TRBJ1-6; TRBD1 aligns across 8 bases. This CDR3 is built from 15 residues. V gave up 2 bases and J gave up 3 bases; unmatched junction bases: 3. Germline V gene data show CDR1 as DFQATT and CDR2 as SNEGSKA (reference sequence).

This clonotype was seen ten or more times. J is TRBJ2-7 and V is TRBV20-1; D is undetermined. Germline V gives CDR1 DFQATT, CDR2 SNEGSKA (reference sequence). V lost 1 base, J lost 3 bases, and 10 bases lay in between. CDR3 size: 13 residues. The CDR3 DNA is TGCAGTGCTAGAGGCCAGCGAGACTACGAGCAGTACTTC. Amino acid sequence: CSARGQRDYEQYF.

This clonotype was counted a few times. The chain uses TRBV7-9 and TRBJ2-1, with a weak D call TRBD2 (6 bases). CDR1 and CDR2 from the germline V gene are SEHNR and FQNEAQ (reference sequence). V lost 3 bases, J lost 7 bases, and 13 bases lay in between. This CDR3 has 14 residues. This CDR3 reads CASSFGGNQNEQFF. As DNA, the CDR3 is TGTGCCAGCAGCTTCGGCGGGAATCAAAATGAGCAGTTCTTC.

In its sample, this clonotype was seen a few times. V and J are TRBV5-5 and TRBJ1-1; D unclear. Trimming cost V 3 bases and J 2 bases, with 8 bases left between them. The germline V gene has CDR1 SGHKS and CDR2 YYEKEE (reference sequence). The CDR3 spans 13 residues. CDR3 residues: CASSWFDNTEAFF. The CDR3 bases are TGTGCCAGCAGCTGGTTCGATAACACTGAAGCTTTCTTT. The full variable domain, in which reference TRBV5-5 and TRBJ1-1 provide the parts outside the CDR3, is DAGVTQSPTHLIKTRGQQVTLRCSPISGHKSVSWYQQVLGQGPQFIFQYYEKEERGRGNFPDRFSARQFPNYSSELNVNALLLGDSALYLCASSWFDNTEAFFGQGTRLTVV.

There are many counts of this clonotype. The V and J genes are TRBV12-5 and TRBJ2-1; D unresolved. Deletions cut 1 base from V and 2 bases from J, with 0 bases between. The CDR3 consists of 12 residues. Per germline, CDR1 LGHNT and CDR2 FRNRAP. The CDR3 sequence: CASGLAYNEQFF. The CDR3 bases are TGTGCTAGTGGTTTGGCCTACAATGAGCAGTTCTTC.

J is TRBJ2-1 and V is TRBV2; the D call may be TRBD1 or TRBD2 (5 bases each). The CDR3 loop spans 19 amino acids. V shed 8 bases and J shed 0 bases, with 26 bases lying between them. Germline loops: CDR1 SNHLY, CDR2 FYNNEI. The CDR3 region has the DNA TGTGCCAGCCTGAGGGGCGGCAGAGGAGAGGTCAGCTCCTACAATGAGCAGTTCTTC. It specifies CASLRGGRGEVSSYNEQFF.

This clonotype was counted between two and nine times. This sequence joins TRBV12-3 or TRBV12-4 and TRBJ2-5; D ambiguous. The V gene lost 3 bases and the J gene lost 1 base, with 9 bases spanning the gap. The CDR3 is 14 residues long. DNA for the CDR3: TGTGCCAGCAGTTTCCCCGGCAGCCAAGAGACCCAGTACTTC. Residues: CASSFPGSQETQYF.

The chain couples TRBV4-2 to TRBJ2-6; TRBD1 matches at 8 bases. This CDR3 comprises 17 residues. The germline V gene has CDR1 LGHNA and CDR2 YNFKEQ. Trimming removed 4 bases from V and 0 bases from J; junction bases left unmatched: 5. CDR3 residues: CASSPGQASSGANVLTF. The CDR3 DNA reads TGTGCCAGCAGCCCGGGACAGGCAAGCTCTGGGGCCAACGTCCTGACTTTC.

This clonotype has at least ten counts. Here the CDR3 DNA reads TGTGCCAGCAGCGTAGAGGTACAGGGGGAAAAACTGTTTTTT. Residues: CASSVEVQGEKLFF. The J gene is TRBJ1-4, the V gene TRBV9; 7 bases align to TRBD1. Trimming at V came to 0 bases and at J to 8 bases, leaving 4 bases not matched to a gene. Germline-derived CDR1 and CDR2 are SGDLS and YYNGEE. The CDR3 contains 14 residues.

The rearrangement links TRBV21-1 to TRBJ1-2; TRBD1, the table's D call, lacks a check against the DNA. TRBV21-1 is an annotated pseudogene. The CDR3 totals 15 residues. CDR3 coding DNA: TGTGCCAGCAGCAAGGTGACAGGACGATTCTATGGCTACACCTTC. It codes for CASSKVTGRFYGYTF.

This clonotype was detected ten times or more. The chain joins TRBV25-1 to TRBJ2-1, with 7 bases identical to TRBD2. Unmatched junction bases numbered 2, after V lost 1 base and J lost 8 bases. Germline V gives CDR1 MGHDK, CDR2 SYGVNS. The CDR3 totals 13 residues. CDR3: CASSEFGGDEQFF. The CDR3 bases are TGTGCCAGCAGTGAATTTGGGGGGGATGAGCAGTTCTTC.

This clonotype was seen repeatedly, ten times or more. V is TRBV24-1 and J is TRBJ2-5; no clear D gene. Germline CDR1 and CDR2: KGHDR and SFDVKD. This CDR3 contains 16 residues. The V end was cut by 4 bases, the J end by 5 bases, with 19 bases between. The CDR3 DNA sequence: TGTGCCACCAGTGACTTTCGACTCGGTGGGTTGGAGACCCAGTACTTC. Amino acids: CATSDFRLGGLETQYF.

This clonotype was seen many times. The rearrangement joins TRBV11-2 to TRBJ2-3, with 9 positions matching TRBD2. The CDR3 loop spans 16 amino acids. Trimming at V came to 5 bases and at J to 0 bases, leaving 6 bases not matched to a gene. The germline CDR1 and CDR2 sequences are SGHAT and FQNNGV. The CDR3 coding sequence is TGTGCCAGCAGCCGAATTGCGGGAGGGAGCACAGATACGCAGTATTTT. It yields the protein CASSRIAGGSTDTQYF.

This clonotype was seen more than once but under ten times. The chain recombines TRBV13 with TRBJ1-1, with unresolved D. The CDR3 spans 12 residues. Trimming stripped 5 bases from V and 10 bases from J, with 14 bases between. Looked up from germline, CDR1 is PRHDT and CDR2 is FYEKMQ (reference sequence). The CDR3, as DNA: TGTGCCAGCAGCCCCGGGTCACCTGTAGCTTTCTTT. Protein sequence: CASSPGSPVAFF.

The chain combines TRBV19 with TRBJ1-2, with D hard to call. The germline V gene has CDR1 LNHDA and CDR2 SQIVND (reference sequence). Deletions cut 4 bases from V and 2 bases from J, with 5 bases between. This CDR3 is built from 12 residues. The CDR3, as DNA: TGTGCCAGTAGTAACTGGAACTATGGCTACACCTTC. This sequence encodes CASSNWNYGYTF.

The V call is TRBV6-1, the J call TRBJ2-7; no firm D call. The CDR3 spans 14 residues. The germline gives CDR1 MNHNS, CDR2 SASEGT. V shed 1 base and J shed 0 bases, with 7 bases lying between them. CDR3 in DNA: TGTGCCAGCAGTGAAGGAAGGGACTCCTACGAGCAGTACTTC. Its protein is CASSEGRDSYEQYF.

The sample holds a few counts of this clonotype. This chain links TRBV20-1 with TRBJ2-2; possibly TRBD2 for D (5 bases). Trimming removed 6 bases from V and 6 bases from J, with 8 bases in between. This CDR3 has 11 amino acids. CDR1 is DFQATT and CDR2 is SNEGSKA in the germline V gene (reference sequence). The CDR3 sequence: CSAVEAGELFF. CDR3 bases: TGCAGTGCCGTGGAGGCCGGGGAGCTGTTTTTT.

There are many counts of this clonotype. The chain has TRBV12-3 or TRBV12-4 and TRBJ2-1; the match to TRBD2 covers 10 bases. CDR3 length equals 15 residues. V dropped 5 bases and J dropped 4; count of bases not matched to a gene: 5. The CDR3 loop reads CASSPGLARYNEQFF. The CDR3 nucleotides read TGTGCCAGCAGTCCGGGACTAGCGAGGTACAATGAGCAGTTCTTC.

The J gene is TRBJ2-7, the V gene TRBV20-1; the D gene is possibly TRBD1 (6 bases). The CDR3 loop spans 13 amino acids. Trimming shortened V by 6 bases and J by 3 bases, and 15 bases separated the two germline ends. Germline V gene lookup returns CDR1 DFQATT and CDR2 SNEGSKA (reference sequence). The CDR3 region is CSAIQGIDYEQYV. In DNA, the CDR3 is TGCAGTGCAATACAGGGAATAGACTACGAGCAGTACGTC.

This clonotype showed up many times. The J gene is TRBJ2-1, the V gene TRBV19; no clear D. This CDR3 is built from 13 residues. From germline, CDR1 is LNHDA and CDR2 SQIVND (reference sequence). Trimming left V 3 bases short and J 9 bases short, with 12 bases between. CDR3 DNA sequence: TGTGCCAGTAGTATTTTGGGGTCGGGTGAGCAGTTCTTC. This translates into CASSILGSGEQFF.

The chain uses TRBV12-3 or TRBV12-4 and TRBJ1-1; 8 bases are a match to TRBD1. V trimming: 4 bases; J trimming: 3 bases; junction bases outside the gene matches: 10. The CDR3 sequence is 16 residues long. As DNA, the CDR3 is TGTGCCAGCAGTTGGAGGACAGGGTACGGGGACACTGAAGCTTTCTTT. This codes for CASSWRTGYGDTEAFF.

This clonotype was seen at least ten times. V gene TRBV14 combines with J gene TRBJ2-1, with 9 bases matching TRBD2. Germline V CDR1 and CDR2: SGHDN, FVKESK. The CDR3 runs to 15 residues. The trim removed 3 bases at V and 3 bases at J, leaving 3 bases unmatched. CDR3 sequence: CASSQREGLYNEQFF. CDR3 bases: TGTGCCAGCAGCCAGCGGGAGGGCCTCTACAATGAGCAGTTCTTC.

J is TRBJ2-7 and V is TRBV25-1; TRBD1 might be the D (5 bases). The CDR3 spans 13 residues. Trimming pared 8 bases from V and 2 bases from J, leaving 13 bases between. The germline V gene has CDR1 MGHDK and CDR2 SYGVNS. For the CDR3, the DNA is TGTGCCAGCCAAGGAAGGGGTGCCTACGAGCAGTACGTC. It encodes CASQGRGAYEQYV.

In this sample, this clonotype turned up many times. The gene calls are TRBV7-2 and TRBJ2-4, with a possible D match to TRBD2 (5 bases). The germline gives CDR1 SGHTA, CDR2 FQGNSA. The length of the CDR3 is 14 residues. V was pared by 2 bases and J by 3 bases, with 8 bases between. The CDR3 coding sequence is TGTGCCAGCAGCTTATCTAGCAGCAAAAACATTCAGTACTTC. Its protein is CASSLSSSKNIQYF.

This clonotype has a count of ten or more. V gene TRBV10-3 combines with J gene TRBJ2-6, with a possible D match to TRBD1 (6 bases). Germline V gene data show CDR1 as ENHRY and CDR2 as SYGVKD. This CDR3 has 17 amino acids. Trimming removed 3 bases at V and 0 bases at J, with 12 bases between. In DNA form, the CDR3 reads TGTGCCATCAGTGAAAGGACAGTGATCTCTGGGGCCAACGTCCTGACTTTC. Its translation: CAISERTVISGANVLTF.

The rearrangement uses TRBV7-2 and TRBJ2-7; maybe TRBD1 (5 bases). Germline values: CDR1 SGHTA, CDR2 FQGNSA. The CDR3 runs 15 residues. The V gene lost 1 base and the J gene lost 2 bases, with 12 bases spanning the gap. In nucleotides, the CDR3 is TGTGCCAGCAGCTTAGGGGGCGCCACCACCTACGAGCAGTACGTC. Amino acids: CASSLGGATTYEQYV.

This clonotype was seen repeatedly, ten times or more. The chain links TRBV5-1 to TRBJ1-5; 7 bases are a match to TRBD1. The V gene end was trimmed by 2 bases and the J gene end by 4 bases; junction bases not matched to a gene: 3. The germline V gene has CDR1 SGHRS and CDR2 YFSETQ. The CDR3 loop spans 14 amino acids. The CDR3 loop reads CASSLGTANQPQHF. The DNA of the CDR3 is TGCGCCAGCAGCTTAGGGACAGCAAATCAGCCCCAGCATTTT.

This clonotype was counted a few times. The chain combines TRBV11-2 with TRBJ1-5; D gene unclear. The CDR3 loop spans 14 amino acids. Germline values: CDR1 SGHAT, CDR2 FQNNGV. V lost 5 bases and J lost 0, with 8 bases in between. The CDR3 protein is CASSLDYSNQPQHF. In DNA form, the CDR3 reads TGTGCCAGCAGCCTGGATTATAGCAATCAGCCCCAGCATTTT.

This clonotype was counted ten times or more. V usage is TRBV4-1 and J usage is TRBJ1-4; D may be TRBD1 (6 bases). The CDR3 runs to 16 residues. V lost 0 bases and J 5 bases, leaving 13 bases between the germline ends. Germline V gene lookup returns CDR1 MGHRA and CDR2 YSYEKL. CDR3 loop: CASSQDLGRGNEKLFF. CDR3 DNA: TGCGCCAGCAGCCAAGATCTCGGCAGGGGAAATGAAAAACTGTTTTTT.

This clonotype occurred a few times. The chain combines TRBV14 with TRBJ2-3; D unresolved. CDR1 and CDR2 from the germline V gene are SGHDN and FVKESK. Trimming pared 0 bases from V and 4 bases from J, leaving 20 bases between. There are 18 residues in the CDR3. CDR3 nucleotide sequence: TGTGCCAGCAGCCAAGATTTCGTCTGGCTAGATCTCCCAGATACGCAGTATTTT. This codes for CASSQDFVWLDLPDTQYF.

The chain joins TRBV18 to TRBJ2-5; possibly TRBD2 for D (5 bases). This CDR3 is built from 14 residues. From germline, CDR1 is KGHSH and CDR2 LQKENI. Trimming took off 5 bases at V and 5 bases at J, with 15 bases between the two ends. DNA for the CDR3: TGTGCCAGCTCATCGGATCCCGCGGGCGAGACCCAGTACTTC. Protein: CASSSDPAGETQYF. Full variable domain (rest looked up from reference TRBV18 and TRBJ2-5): NAGVMQNPRHLVRRRGQEARLRCSPMKGHSHVYWYRQLPEEGLKFMVYLQKENIIDESGMPKERFSAEFPKEGPSILRIQQVVRGDSAAYFCASSSDPAGETQYFGPGTRLLVL.

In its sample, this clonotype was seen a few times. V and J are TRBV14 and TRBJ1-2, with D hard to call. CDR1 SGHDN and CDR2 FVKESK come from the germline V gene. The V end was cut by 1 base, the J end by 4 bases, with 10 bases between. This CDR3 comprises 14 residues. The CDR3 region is CASSQASGGYGYTF. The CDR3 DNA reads TGTGCCAGCAGCCAAGCGTCGGGTGGCTATGGCTACACCTTC.